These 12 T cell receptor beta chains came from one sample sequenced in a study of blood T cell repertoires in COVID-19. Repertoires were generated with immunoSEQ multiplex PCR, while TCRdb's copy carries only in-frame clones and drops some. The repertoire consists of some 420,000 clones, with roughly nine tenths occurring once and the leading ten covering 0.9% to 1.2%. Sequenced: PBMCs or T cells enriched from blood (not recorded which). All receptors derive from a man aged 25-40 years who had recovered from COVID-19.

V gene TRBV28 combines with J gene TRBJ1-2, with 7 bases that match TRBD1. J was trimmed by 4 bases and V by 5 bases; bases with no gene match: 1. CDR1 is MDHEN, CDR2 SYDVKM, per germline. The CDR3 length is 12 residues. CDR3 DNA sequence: TGTGCCAGCAGTCGGACAGGCTATGGCTACACCTTC. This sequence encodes CASSRTGYGYTF.

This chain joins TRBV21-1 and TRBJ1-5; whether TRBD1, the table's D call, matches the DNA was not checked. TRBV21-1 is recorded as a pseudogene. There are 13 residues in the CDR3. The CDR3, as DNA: TGTGCCAACGCAGGACAGGGGCGTCAGCCCCAGCATTTT. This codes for CANAGQGRQPQHF.

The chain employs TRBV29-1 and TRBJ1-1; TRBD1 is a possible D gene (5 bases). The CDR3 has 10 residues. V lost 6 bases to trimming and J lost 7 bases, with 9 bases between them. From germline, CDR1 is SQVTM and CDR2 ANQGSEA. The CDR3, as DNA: TGCAGCGTGAAAACAGGTGAAGCTTTCTTT. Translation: CSVKTGEAFF. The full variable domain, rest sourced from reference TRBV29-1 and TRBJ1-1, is SAVISQKPSRDICQRGTSLTIQCQVDSQVTMMFWYRQQPGQSLTLIATANQGSEATYESGFVIDKFPISRPNLTFSTLTVSNMSPEDSSIYLCSVKTGEAFFGQGTRLTVV.

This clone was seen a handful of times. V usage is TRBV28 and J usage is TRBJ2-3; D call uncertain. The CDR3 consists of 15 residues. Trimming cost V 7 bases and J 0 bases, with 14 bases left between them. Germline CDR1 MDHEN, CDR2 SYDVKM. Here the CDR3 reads CASTLLSKSTDTQYF. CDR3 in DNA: TGTGCCAGCACCCTACTGAGCAAGAGCACAGATACGCAGTATTTT.

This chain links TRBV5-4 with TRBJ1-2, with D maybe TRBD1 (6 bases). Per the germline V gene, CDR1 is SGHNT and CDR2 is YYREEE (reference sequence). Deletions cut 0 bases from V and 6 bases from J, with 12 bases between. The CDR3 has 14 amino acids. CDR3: CASSLVGRGDGYTF. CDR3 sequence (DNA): TGTGCCAGCAGCTTGGTAGGCAGGGGCGATGGCTACACCTTC. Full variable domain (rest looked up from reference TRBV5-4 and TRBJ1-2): ETGVTQSPTHLIKTRGQQVTLRCSSQSGHNTVSWYQQALGQGPQFIFQYYREEENGRGNFPPRFSGLQFPNYSSELNVNALELDDSALYLCASSLVGRGDGYTFGSGTRLTVV.

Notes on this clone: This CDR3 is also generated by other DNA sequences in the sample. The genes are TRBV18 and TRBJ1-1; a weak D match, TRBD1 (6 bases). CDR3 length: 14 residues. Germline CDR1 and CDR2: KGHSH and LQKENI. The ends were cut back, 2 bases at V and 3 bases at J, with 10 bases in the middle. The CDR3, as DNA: TGTGCCAGCTCACCATCCAGGGGCGACACTGAAGCTTTCTTT. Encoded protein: CASSPSRGDTEAFF. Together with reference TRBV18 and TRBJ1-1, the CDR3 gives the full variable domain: NAGVMQNPRHLVRRRGQEARLRCSPMKGHSHVYWYRQLPEEGLKFMVYLQKENIIDESGMPKERFSAEFPKEGPSILRIQQVVRGDSAAYFCASSPSRGDTEAFFGQGTRLTVV.

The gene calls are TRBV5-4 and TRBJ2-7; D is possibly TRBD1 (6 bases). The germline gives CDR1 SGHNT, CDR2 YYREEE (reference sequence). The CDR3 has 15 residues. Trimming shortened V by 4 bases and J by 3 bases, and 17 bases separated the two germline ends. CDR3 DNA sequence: TGTGCCAGCAGCCTCCGTTGGACCAGGGGCTACGAGCAGTACTTC. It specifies CASSLRWTRGYEQYF.

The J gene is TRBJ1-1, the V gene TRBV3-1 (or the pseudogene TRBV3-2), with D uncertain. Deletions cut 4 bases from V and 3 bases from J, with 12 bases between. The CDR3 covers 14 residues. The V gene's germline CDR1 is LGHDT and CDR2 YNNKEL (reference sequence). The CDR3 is CASSPQVKYTEAFF. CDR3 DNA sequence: TGTGCCAGCAGCCCTCAGGTGAAGTACACTGAAGCTTTCTTT.

The CDR3 spells CASSMGHQVAYEQYF. The CDR3, as DNA: TGTGCCAGCAGCATGGGACACCAGGTCGCCTACGAGCAGTACTTC. The chain joins TRBV7-2 to TRBJ2-7; TRBD1 is a possible D gene (6 bases). V lost 5 bases, J lost 2 bases, and 16 bases lay in between. Germline lookup yields CDR1 SGHTA and CDR2 FQGNSA. This CDR3 comprises 15 residues. Together with reference TRBV7-2 and TRBJ2-7, the CDR3 gives the full variable domain: GAGVSQSPSNKVTEKGKDVELRCDPISGHTALYWYRQSLGQGLEFLIYFQGNSAPDKSGLPSDRFSAERTGGSVSTLTIQRTQQEDSAVYLCASSMGHQVAYEQYFGPGTRLTVT.

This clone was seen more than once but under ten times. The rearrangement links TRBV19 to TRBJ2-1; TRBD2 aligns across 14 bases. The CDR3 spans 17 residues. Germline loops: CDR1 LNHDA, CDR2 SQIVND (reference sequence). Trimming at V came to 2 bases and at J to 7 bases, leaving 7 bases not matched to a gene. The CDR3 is CASSISPGLAGVNEQFF. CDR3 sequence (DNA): TGTGCCAGTAGTATATCCCCGGGACTAGCGGGAGTGAATGAGCAGTTCTTC.

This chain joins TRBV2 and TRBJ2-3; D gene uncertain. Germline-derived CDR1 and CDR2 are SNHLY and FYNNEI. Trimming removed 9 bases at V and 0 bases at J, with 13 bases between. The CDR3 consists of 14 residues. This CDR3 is CASSLAESTDTQYF. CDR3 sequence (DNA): TGTGCCAGTTCACTGGCGGAAAGCACAGATACGCAGTATTTT.

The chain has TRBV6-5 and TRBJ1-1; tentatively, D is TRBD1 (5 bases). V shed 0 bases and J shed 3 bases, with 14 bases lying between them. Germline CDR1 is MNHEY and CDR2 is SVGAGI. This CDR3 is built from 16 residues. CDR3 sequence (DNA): TGTGCCAGCAGTTACTCCTATTCCCAGGGTTACACTGAAGCTTTCTTT. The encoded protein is CASSYSYSQGYTEAFF.